Shown below are 9 T cell receptor beta chains from a single sample sequenced in a study of blood T cell repertoires in COVID-19. The method was immunoSEQ multiplex PCR; TCRdb's version includes in-frame clones alone and lacks a portion of them. Among a few hundred thousand clones listed, around nine tenths were seen once. Sequenced material: PBMCs or T cells enriched from blood (not recorded which). These receptor sequences come from a woman between 45 and 65 years old who had recovered from COVID-19.

The chain joins TRBV28 to TRBJ1-5, with D possibly matching TRBD1 (6 bases). Trimming left V 6 bases short and J 4 bases short, with 10 bases between. CDR3 length: 13 amino acids. CDR1 is MDHEN, CDR2 SYDVKM, per germline. CDR3 amino acids: CASRMTGNQPQHF. CDR3 nucleotides: TGTGCCAGCAGAATGACAGGTAATCAGCCCCAGCATTTT.

The chain employs TRBV13 and TRBJ2-7, with a possible D match to TRBD2 (5 bases). With 5 bases removed from V and 1 base from J, the gap between germline ends came to 18 bases. Germline loops: CDR1 PRHDT, CDR2 FYEKMQ (reference sequence). The length of the CDR3 is 16 residues. The CDR3 reads CASSARGRTISYEQYF. The CDR3 bases are TGTGCCAGCAGCGCCCGCGGGCGGACGATTTCCTACGAGCAGTACTTC.

This chain joins TRBV6-2 or TRBV6-3 and TRBJ1-1; TRBD1 aligns across 9 bases. Germline lookup yields CDR1 MNHEY and CDR2 SVGEGT. The V segment lost 6 bases and the J segment 0 bases; nucleotides outside the gene matches: 11. The CDR3 is 17 residues long. CDR3 sequence reads: CASRPDRGVPMNTEAFF. CDR3 coding DNA: TGTGCCAGCAGACCTGACAGGGGGGTCCCGATGAACACTGAAGCTTTCTTT.

Comment on this clone: The same CDR3 arises from other DNA sequences in this sample as well. The DNA of the CDR3 is TGTGCCAGCAGTTACTCGAGAAATAGCAATCAGCCCCAGCATTTT. Protein: CASSYSRNSNQPQHF. The chain uses TRBV6-5 and TRBJ1-5; D is uncertain. The CDR3 extends over 15 amino acids. Germline V lookup: CDR1 MNHEY, CDR2 SVGAGI. The V end lost 0 bases, the J end lost 0 bases, and 6 bases lay between the germline ends.

This chain uses TRBV2 with TRBJ2-3; 8 bases fit TRBD2. The CDR3 covers 16 residues. The germline gives CDR1 SNHLY, CDR2 FYNNEI. V shed 3 bases and J 0 bases; nucleotides not matched to a gene: 5. CDR3 in DNA: TGTGCCAGCAGTGACAACGGGGGGGCGAGCACAGATACGCAGTATTTT. It yields the protein CASSDNGGASTDTQYF.

The V and J genes are TRBV5-1 and TRBJ1-2, with a possible D match to TRBD1 (5 bases). V lost 4 bases, J lost 8 bases, and 18 bases lay in between. The CDR3 spans 14 residues. Germline CDR1 SGHRS, CDR2 YFSETQ. CDR3 DNA sequence: TGCGCCAGCAGCCCCAACGGGGGTCGCGAAGGCTACACCTTC. Translating it yields CASSPNGGREGYTF. Looking up the rest from reference TRBV5-1 and TRBJ1-2 gives the full variable domain: KAGVTQTPRYLIKTRGQQVTLSCSPISGHRSVSWYQQTPGQGLQFLFEYFSETQRNKGNFPGRFSGRQFSNSRSEMNVSTLELGDSALYLCASSPNGGREGYTFGSGTRLTVV.

The V call is TRBV7-2, the J call TRBJ2-7, with 12 bases identical to TRBD2. Germline V gives CDR1 SGHTA, CDR2 FQGNSA. The CDR3 is 15 residues long. The V and J ends lost 5 bases and 7 bases, in that order; junction bases with no gene match: 9. The CDR3, as DNA: TGTGCCAGCAGCCCTAGCGGGGGGGCGATTCTTGAGCAGTACTTC. Encoded protein: CASSPSGGAILEQYF.

The genes are TRBV5-1 and TRBJ1-1; 10 nucleotides agree with TRBD1. Trimming cost V 0 bases and J 3 bases; bases outside gene matches: 8. Germline V gene sequence: CDR1 SGHRS, CDR2 YFSETQ. This CDR3 region has 17 residues. CDR3 sequence (DNA): TGCGCCAGCAGCTTGGCGACAGGGGGCGCTGAGGACACTGAAGCTTTCTTT. Its translation is CASSLATGGAEDTEAFF.

V gene TRBV5-6 combines with J gene TRBJ1-5; D is unclear. The CDR3 length is 14 residues. Trimming shortened V by 1 base and J by 7 bases, and 12 bases separated the two germline ends. CDR1 is SGHDT and CDR2 is YYEEEE in the germline V gene. The CDR3: CASSLYGVSQPQHF. The DNA for the CDR3 is TGTGCCAGCAGCTTGTACGGGGTATCACAGCCCCAGCATTTT.